The following is a TCR beta chain sequence with its context. In the original processing: Amplifying reference gene primers gave estimates of nucleated cell counts. Measured with immunoSEQ multiplex PCR; TCRdb has only the in-frame clones, and not every one. From that table come the V and J calls and clone size; the DNA was used to work out D and trimming. The table has some 300,000 clones, 88% seen once. The entry originates in a study of blood T cell repertoires in COVID-19. Categorization into cohorts depended on clinical history that participants reported. V lost 11 bases and J lost 2, with 24 bases in between. The CDR3 is made up of 16 amino acids. Germline V gene data show CDR1 as KGHDR and CDR2 as SFDVKD.

Sequenced sample: PBMCs or T cells enriched from blood (not recorded which). The TCR sequence derives from a woman between 55 and 75 years old in a cohort exposed to, infected with or recovered from COVID-19 (not recorded which). The chain couples TRBV24-1 to TRBJ2-7; D is possibly TRBD2 (9 bases). The CDR3 loop is CANGQGKTSGPYEQYF. As DNA, the CDR3 is TGTGCCAACGGACAGGGAAAGACTAGCGGCCCCTACGAGCAGTACTTC.